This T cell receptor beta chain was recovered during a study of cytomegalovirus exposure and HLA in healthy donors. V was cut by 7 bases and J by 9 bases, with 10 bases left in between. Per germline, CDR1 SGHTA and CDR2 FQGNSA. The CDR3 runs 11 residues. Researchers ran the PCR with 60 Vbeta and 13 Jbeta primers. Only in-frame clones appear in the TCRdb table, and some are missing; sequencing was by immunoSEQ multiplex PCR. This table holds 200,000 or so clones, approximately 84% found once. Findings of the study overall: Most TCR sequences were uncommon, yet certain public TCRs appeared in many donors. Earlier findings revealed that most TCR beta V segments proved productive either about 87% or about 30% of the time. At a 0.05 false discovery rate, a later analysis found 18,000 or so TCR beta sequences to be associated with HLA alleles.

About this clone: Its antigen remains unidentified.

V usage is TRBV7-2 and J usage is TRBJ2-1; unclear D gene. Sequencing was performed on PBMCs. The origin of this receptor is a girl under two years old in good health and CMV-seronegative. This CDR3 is CASTNSPEQFF. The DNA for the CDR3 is TGTGCCAGCACCAACAGTCCTGAGCAGTTCTTC.